This T cell receptor (beta chain) was observed in a study of shared clonotypes between healthy human individuals. Overall study findings and caveats: Generally, naive subsets came out with larger estimated richness than memory subsets.

With respect to this clone: Its antigen remains unidentified.

TCRdb keeps only in-frame clones here, not all; method: immunoSEQ multiplex PCR. The sample carries roughly 770,000 clones, 96% recorded once. With 3 bases removed from V and 3 bases from J, the gap between germline ends came to 5 bases. CDR3 size: 12 residues. CDR1 KGHSH and CDR2 LQKENI come from the germline V gene. Naive CD8 cells lacked CD45RO and underwent positive selection for CCR7, leaving out terminally differentiated effector memory CD45RA+ cells. The chain uses TRBV18 and TRBJ1-1, with D possibly being TRBD1 (5 bases). The TCR sequence derives from a man aged 30 to 45 in good health. Sequenced: naive CD8+ T cells sorted from blood. In DNA form, the CDR3 reads TGTGCCAGCTCACCGGGGGACACTGAAGCTTTCTTT. It translates to CASSPGDTEAFF.